These T cell receptor beta chains were read from a single sample in a study of spatial heterogeneity in lung cancer. TCRdb re-called the 5' RACE reads through MiXCR, storing one row per CDR3 protein. The sample includes 1,100 or so distinct CDR3 sequences, roughly 27% of them seen just once. The input for sequencing was lung tumor tissue, taken at surgery. The receptor set was obtained from a male donor with early-stage non-small cell lung cancer. Each CDR3 is given with its conserved first and last residue. The order of the fields is J gene, clone size, V gene, D gene, CDR3 length, CDR3 DNA, CDR3 protein. A D gene is named only where the DNA matches it firmly. Only part of the rows carry a size: once, few, many, or a class if the clone is expanded.

J gene: TRBJ2-5; clone size: large; V gene: TRBV2; D gene: NA; CDR3 length: 13; CDR3 DNA: TGTGCCAGCAGTCCGACGGGTCGGGAGACCCAGTACTTC; CDR3 protein: CASSPTGRETQYF
J gene: TRBJ2-4; clone size: NA; V gene: TRBV11-2; D gene: NA; CDR3 length: 13; CDR3 DNA: TGTGCCAGCAGCTATACCGCCCAGGGTGCTCAGTACTTC; CDR3 protein: CASSYTAQGAQYF
J gene: TRBJ2-2; clone size: NA; V gene: TRBV5-6; D gene: NA; CDR3 length: 13; CDR3 DNA: TGTGCCAGCAGCTTGGGGCCCGGCGGGGAGCTGTTTTTT; CDR3 protein: CASSLGPGGELFF
J gene: TRBJ2-1; clone size: medium-sized; V gene: TRBV12-3/TRBV12-4; D gene: NA; CDR3 length: 12; CDR3 DNA: TGTGCCAGCAGCCCACAGTCCAATGAGCAGTTCTTC; CDR3 protein: CASSPQSNEQFF
J gene: TRBJ2-7; clone size: medium-sized; V gene: TRBV28; D gene: NA; CDR3 length: 13; CDR3 DNA: TGTGCCAGCAGTTTGGTCCGGGCGGGGGAGCAGTACTTC; CDR3 protein: CASSLVRAGEQYF
J gene: TRBJ2-1; clone size: NA; V gene: TRBV2; D gene: TRBD2; CDR3 length: 11; CDR3 DNA: TGTGCCAGCAGGGACGGTCGGGAGGTGTTCTTC; CDR3 protein: CASRDGREVFF
J gene: TRBJ2-7; clone size: large; V gene: TRBV7-9; D gene: NA; CDR3 length: 12; CDR3 DNA: TGTGCCAGCAGCTACCGGGACCACGAGCAGTACTTC; CDR3 protein: CASSYRDHEQYF
J gene: TRBJ2-1; clone size: few; V gene: TRBV5-1; D gene: TRBD1; CDR3 length: 14; CDR3 DNA: TGCGCCAGCAGCTTGGGGACAGGGGGCAATGAGCAGTTCTTC; CDR3 protein: CASSLGTGGNEQFF
J gene: TRBJ1-1; clone size: NA; V gene: TRBV12-3/TRBV12-4; D gene: NA; CDR3 length: 10; CDR3 DNA: TGTGCCAGCAGTTTAATCGAAGCTTTCTTT; CDR3 protein: CASSLIEAFF
J gene: TRBJ2-2; clone size: few; V gene: TRBV20-1; D gene: TRBD2; CDR3 length: 16; CDR3 DNA: TGCAGTGCTAGAGAGCCGGGACTAGCGGGAGCCGGGGAGCTGTTTTTT; CDR3 protein: CSAREPGLAGAGELFF
J gene: TRBJ2-3; clone size: large; V gene: TRBV20-1; D gene: TRBD2; CDR3 length: 17; CDR3 DNA: TGCAGTGCTCCCTCGGGTAGCGGGAGGTATAGCACAGATACGCAGTATTTT; CDR3 protein: CSAPSGSGRYSTDTQYF
J gene: TRBJ1-3; clone size: NA; V gene: TRBV28; D gene: NA; CDR3 length: 15; CDR3 DNA: TGTGCCAGCAGTAACAGGGTACTCTCTGGAAACACCATATATTTT; CDR3 protein: CASSNRVLSGNTIYF
J gene: TRBJ2-1; clone size: NA; V gene: TRBV9; D gene: NA; CDR3 length: 15; CDR3 DNA: TGTGCCAGCAGCGTAGGGGGGGGCATCTACAATGAGCAGTTCTTC; CDR3 protein: CASSVGGGIYNEQFF
J gene: TRBJ2-1; clone size: NA; V gene: TRBV6-2/TRBV6-3; D gene: TRBD2; CDR3 length: 16; CDR3 DNA: TGTGCCAGCAGTCACGGAGCTAGCGGCGCCTACAATGAGCAGTTCTTC; CDR3 protein: CASSHGASGAYNEQFF
J gene: TRBJ2-3; clone size: medium-sized; V gene: TRBV27; D gene: NA; CDR3 length: 13; CDR3 DNA: TGTGCCAGCAGAGAATTGAGCACAGATACGCAGTATTTT; CDR3 protein: CASRELSTDTQYF
J gene: TRBJ2-2; clone size: NA; V gene: TRBV29-1; D gene: TRBD1; CDR3 length: 14; CDR3 DNA: TGCAGCGTTGAAACACAGGGGGCCGGCGGGGAGCTGTTTTTT; CDR3 protein: CSVETQGAGGELFF
J gene: TRBJ2-7; clone size: large; V gene: TRBV20-1; D gene: TRBD1; CDR3 length: 12; CDR3 DNA: TGCAGTGCCGGACAGGGGGGTTACGAGCAGTACTTC; CDR3 protein: CSAGQGGYEQYF
J gene: TRBJ1-2; clone size: NA; V gene: TRBV7-2; D gene: NA; CDR3 length: 14; CDR3 DNA: TGTGCCAGCAGCTTAAATGGGCGCGGCTATGGCTACACCTTC; CDR3 protein: CASSLNGRGYGYTF
J gene: TRBJ2-7; clone size: large; V gene: TRBV20-1; D gene: NA; CDR3 length: 15; CDR3 DNA: TGCAGTGCTAGAGAAGGACTCCATAGCTCCTACGAGCAGTACTTC; CDR3 protein: CSAREGLHSSYEQYF
J gene: TRBJ2-5; clone size: few; V gene: TRBV29-1; D gene: NA; CDR3 length: 16; CDR3 DNA: TGCAGCGTTGAAGGGATCGAAGCCAGATCGCAAGAGACCCAGTACTTC; CDR3 protein: CSVEGIEARSQETQYF
J gene: TRBJ2-3; clone size: medium-sized; V gene: TRBV5-4; D gene: NA; CDR3 length: 15; CDR3 DNA: TGTGCCAGCAGCTTATTAGGGGAAAGCACAGATACGCAGTATTTT; CDR3 protein: CASSLLGESTDTQYF
J gene: TRBJ2-7; clone size: many; V gene: TRBV28; D gene: NA; CDR3 length: 14; CDR3 DNA: TGTGCCAGCAGTTTAGCCAGGGGGGACTACGAGCAGTACTTC; CDR3 protein: CASSLARGDYEQYF
J gene: TRBJ2-5; clone size: large; V gene: TRBV29-1; D gene: TRBD2; CDR3 length: 14; CDR3 DNA: TGCAGCGTTGAGATTACTAGCGGGAGAGAGACCCAGTACTTC; CDR3 protein: CSVEITSGRETQYF
J gene: TRBJ2-5; clone size: NA; V gene: TRBV25-1; D gene: NA; CDR3 length: 13; CDR3 DNA: TGTGCCAGCAGTGAATCCCCTTTGGAGACCCAGTACTTC; CDR3 protein: CASSESPLETQYF
J gene: TRBJ1-6; clone size: NA; V gene: TRBV20-1; D gene: NA; CDR3 length: 16; CDR3 DNA: TGCAGTGCTAGAGACCCGGGGAAGATTGGTAATTCACCCCTCCACTTT; CDR3 protein: CSARDPGKIGNSPLHF
J gene: TRBJ1-2; clone size: medium-sized; V gene: TRBV20-1; D gene: TRBD1; CDR3 length: 16; CDR3 DNA: TGCAGTGCTAGAGCCCTCTCGACAGGGGTTGGCTATGGCTACACCTTC; CDR3 protein: CSARALSTGVGYGYTF
J gene: TRBJ1-4; clone size: large; V gene: TRBV2; D gene: NA; CDR3 length: 12; CDR3 DNA: TGTGCCAGCTCTGCAACTAATGAAAAACTGTTTTTT; CDR3 protein: CASSATNEKLFF
J gene: TRBJ2-7; clone size: large; V gene: TRBV7-8; D gene: TRBD2; CDR3 length: 17; CDR3 DNA: TGTGCCAGCAGCCCCGGGACTAGCGGGAGTAATTACTACGAGCAGTACTTC; CDR3 protein: CASSPGTSGSNYYEQYF
J gene: TRBJ2-7; clone size: NA; V gene: TRBV12-3/TRBV12-4; D gene: NA; CDR3 length: 12; CDR3 DNA: TGTGCCAGCAGCCCGAATGGTTGGGAGCAGTACTTC; CDR3 protein: CASSPNGWEQYF
J gene: TRBJ1-6; clone size: large; V gene: TRBV10-3; D gene: NA; CDR3 length: 16; CDR3 DNA: TGTGCCATCAGTGAGTTCTTTAGGACCGGAGAGAACCCCCTCCACTTT; CDR3 protein: CAISEFFRTGENPLHF
J gene: TRBJ2-3; clone size: few; V gene: TRBV4-3; D gene: NA; CDR3 length: 15; CDR3 DNA: TGCGCCAGCAGCCAAGATCAGGGGGAGGGAGATACGCAGTATTTT; CDR3 protein: CASSQDQGEGDTQYF
J gene: TRBJ2-2; clone size: few; V gene: TRBV2; D gene: NA; CDR3 length: 15; CDR3 DNA: TGTGCCAGCAGTAGGACGGTGGGGACCGTCGGGGAGCTGTTTTTT; CDR3 protein: CASSRTVGTVGELFF
J gene: TRBJ1-2; clone size: NA; V gene: TRBV5-6; D gene: NA; CDR3 length: 14; CDR3 DNA: TGTGCCAGCAGCTTGGGTGGCAGGACCTATGGCTACACCTTC; CDR3 protein: CASSLGGRTYGYTF
J gene: TRBJ2-7; clone size: once; V gene: TRBV28; D gene: TRBD1; CDR3 length: 15; CDR3 DNA: TGTGCCAGCAATGCCGGGTCGACAGGGTCCTACGAGCAGTACTTC; CDR3 protein: CASNAGSTGSYEQYF
J gene: TRBJ1-2; clone size: NA; V gene: TRBV7-9; D gene: NA; CDR3 length: 12; CDR3 DNA: TGTGCCAGCAGCCGGACAGAATATGGCTACACCTTC; CDR3 protein: CASSRTEYGYTF
J gene: TRBJ2-7; clone size: large; V gene: TRBV6-6; D gene: NA; CDR3 length: 15; CDR3 DNA: TGTGCCAGCAGTTACCCCGCCCGGGCCCCCACCGAGCAGTACTTC; CDR3 protein: CASSYPARAPTEQYF
J gene: TRBJ1-1; clone size: large; V gene: TRBV11-2; D gene: NA; CDR3 length: 13; CDR3 DNA: TGTGCCAGCAGCTTAGGGGTGAACACTGAAGCTTTCTTT; CDR3 protein: CASSLGVNTEAFF
J gene: TRBJ1-2; clone size: once; V gene: TRBV3-1; D gene: NA; CDR3 length: 20; CDR3 DNA: TGTGTCAGCAGCCAAGATCTGGTTCGACAGGAACTCCCCCCCTCCTATGGCTACACCTTC; CDR3 protein: CVSSQDLVRQELPPSYGYTF
J gene: TRBJ2-1; clone size: large; V gene: TRBV19; D gene: NA; CDR3 length: 14; CDR3 DNA: TGTGCCAGTAGTATCCGGGGAATATTCAATGAGCAGTTCTTC; CDR3 protein: CASSIRGIFNEQFF
J gene: TRBJ2-5; clone size: large; V gene: TRBV7-2; D gene: TRBD2; CDR3 length: 12; CDR3 DNA: TGTGCCAGCAGTAGCGGGGAAGAGACCCAGTACTTC; CDR3 protein: CASSSGEETQYF
J gene: TRBJ2-2; clone size: few; V gene: TRBV20-1; D gene: NA; CDR3 length: 16; CDR3 DNA: TGCAGTGCTAGAGATCTCCTGGGGCGTATCACCGGGGAGCTGTTTTTT; CDR3 protein: CSARDLLGRITGELFF
J gene: TRBJ2-7; clone size: medium-sized; V gene: TRBV3-1; D gene: TRBD2; CDR3 length: 15; CDR3 DNA: TGTGCCAGCAGCCAAGCCGGTAGCGGGGGGATCGAGCAGTACTTC; CDR3 protein: CASSQAGSGGIEQYF
J gene: TRBJ1-1; clone size: many; V gene: TRBV5-1; D gene: TRBD1; CDR3 length: 15; CDR3 DNA: TGCGCCAGCAGCTTGGCCGGGACAGGGGGCGGTGAAGCTTTCTTT; CDR3 protein: CASSLAGTGGGEAFF
J gene: TRBJ2-3; clone size: large; V gene: TRBV6-6; D gene: TRBD2; CDR3 length: 17; CDR3 DNA: TGTGCCAGCAGCACCGGGACTAGCGGGGGAACCACAGATACGCAGTATTTT; CDR3 protein: CASSTGTSGGTTDTQYF
J gene: TRBJ2-1; clone size: large; V gene: TRBV24-1; D gene: TRBD2; CDR3 length: 17; CDR3 DNA: TGTGCCACCTCGGGGTATACGGGAGGTCTGGGCTACAATGAGCAGTTCTTC; CDR3 protein: CATSGYTGGLGYNEQFF
J gene: TRBJ2-1; clone size: NA; V gene: TRBV7-3; D gene: TRBD1; CDR3 length: 16; CDR3 DNA: TGTGCCAGCAGCTTGGGGACAGCCTTCTCCTACAATGAGCAGTTCTTC; CDR3 protein: CASSLGTAFSYNEQFF
J gene: TRBJ1-2; clone size: NA; V gene: TRBV7-2; D gene: TRBD1; CDR3 length: 15; CDR3 DNA: TGTGCCAGCAGCCCCCCAGGGGGCAAGGTCGATGGCTACACCTTC; CDR3 protein: CASSPPGGKVDGYTF
J gene: TRBJ2-1; clone size: once; V gene: TRBV20-1; D gene: TRBD2; CDR3 length: 17; CDR3 DNA: TGCAGTGCTAGAGAGGCTAGCGGGAGCGCCTATGGGAATGAGCAGTTCTTC; CDR3 protein: CSAREASGSAYGNEQFF
J gene: TRBJ1-1; clone size: NA; V gene: TRBV11-1; D gene: NA; CDR3 length: 15; CDR3 DNA: TGTGCCAGCAGCTTAGGTCGACGGACGAACACTGAAGCTTTCTTT; CDR3 protein: CASSLGRRTNTEAFF
J gene: TRBJ2-3; clone size: NA; V gene: TRBV27; D gene: NA; CDR3 length: 11; CDR3 DNA: TGTGCCAGCAGTCACACAGATACGCAGTATTTT; CDR3 protein: CASSHTDTQYF
J gene: TRBJ2-1; clone size: many; V gene: TRBV10-3; D gene: TRBD2; CDR3 length: 15; CDR3 DNA: TGTGCCATCAGTGAGTCGGTAGCGGGAGGCGGGGAGCAGTTCTTC; CDR3 protein: CAISESVAGGGEQFF
J gene: TRBJ2-4; clone size: few; V gene: TRBV15; D gene: NA; CDR3 length: 12; CDR3 DNA: TGTGCCACCAGCAGAGGTGGGAACATTCAGTACTTC; CDR3 protein: CATSRGGNIQYF
J gene: TRBJ2-2; clone size: large; V gene: TRBV29-1; D gene: TRBD2; CDR3 length: 13; CDR3 DNA: TGCAGCGCCCGACTAGCGGTCACCGGGGAGCTGTTTTTT; CDR3 protein: CSARLAVTGELFF
J gene: TRBJ2-1; clone size: few; V gene: TRBV24-1; D gene: TRBD2; CDR3 length: 13; CDR3 DNA: TGTGCCACCAGTGATTTGCGGGGGGATGAGCAGTTCTTC; CDR3 protein: CATSDLRGDEQFF
J gene: TRBJ2-5; clone size: few; V gene: TRBV7-3; D gene: TRBD2; CDR3 length: 16; CDR3 DNA: TGTGCCAGCAGCTTAACGGGACTAGCGGACCAAGAGACCCAGTACTTC; CDR3 protein: CASSLTGLADQETQYF